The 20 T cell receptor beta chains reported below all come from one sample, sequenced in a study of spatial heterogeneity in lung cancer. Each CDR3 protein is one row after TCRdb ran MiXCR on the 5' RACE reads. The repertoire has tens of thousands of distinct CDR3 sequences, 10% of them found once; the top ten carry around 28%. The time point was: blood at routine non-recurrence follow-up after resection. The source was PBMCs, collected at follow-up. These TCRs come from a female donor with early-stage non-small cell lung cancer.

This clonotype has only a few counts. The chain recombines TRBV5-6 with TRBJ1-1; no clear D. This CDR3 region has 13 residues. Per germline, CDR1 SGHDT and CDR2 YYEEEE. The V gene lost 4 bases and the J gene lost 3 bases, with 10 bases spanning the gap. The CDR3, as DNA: TGTGCCAGCAGCCTCGATGAACACACTGAAGCTTTCTTT. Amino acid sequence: CASSLDEHTEAFF.

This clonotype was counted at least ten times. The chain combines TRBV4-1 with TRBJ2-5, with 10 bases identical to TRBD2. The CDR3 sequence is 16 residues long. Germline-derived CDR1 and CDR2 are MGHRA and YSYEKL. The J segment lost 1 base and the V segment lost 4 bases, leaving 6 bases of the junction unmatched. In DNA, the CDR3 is TGCGCCAGCAGCCCCGTAGCGGGGGGCGCCCAAGAGACCCAGTACTTC. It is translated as CASSPVAGGAQETQYF.

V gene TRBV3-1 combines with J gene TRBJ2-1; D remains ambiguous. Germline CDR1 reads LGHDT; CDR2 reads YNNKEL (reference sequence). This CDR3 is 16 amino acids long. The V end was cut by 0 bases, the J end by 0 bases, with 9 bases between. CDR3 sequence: CASSQDVWGSYNEQFF. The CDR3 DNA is TGTGCCAGCAGCCAAGATGTGTGGGGCTCCTACAATGAGCAGTTCTTC.

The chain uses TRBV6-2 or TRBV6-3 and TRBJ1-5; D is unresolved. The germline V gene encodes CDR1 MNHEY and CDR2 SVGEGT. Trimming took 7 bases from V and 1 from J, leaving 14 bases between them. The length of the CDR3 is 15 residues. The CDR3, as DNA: TGTGCCAGCAACGACCCCATGGGGAGCAATCAGCCCCAGCATTTT. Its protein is CASNDPMGSNQPQHF.

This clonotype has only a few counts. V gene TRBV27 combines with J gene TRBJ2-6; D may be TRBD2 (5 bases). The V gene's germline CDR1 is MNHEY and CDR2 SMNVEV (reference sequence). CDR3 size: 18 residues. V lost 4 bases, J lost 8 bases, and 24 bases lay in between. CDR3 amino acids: CASSSREGPHPWTNVLTF. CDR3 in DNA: TGTGCCAGCAGTTCTCGGGAAGGGCCCCACCCATGGACCAACGTCCTGACTTTC. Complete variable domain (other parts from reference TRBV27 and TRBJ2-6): EAQVTQNPRYLITVTGKKLTVTCSQNMNHEYMSWYRQDPGLGLRQIYYSMNVEVTDKGDVPEGYKVSRKEKRNFPLILESPSPNQTSLYFCASSSREGPHPWTNVLTFGAGSRLTVL.

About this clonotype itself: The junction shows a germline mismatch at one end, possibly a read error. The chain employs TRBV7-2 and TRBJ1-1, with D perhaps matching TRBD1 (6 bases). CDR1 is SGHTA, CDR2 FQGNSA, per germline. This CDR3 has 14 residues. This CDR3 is CASTLGGMNTEAFF. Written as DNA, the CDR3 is TGTGCCAGCACCTTAGGGGGGATGAACACTGAAGCTTTCTTT.

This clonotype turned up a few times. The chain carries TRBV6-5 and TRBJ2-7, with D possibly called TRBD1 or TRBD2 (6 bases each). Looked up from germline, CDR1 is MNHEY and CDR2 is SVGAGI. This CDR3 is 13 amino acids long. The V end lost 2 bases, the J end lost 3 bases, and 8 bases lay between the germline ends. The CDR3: CASSYGGLYEQYF. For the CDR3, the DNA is TGTGCCAGCAGTTACGGGGGGCTCTACGAGCAGTACTTC.

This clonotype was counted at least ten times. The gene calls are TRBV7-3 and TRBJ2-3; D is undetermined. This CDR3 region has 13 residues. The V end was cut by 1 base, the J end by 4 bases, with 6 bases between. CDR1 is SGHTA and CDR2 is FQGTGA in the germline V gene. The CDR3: CASSLREADTQYF. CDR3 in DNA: TGTGCCAGCAGCTTAAGAGAGGCAGATACGCAGTATTTT.

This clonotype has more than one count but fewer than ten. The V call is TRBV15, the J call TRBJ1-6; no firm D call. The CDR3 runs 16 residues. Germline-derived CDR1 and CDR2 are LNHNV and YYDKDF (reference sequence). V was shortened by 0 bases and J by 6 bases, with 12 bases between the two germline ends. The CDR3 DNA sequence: TGTGCCACCAGCAGAGATCCCCGACTCAGTAATTCACCCCTCCACTTT. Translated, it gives CATSRDPRLSNSPLHF.

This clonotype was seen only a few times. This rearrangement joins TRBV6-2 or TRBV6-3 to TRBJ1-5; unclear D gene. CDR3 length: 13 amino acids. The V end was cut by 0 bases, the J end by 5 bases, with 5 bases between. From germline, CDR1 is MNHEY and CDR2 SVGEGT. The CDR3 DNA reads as TGTGCCAGCAGTTACTCGATGGATCAGCCCCAGCATTTT. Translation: CASSYSMDQPQHF.

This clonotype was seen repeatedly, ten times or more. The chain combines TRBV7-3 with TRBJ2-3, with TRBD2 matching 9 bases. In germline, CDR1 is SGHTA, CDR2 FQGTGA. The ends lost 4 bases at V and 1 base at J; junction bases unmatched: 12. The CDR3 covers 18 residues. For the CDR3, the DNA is TGTGCCAGCAGCTCCCCAGGCGGGGGGGGACGGGGCACAGATACGCAGTATTTT. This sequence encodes CASSSPGGGGRGTDTQYF.

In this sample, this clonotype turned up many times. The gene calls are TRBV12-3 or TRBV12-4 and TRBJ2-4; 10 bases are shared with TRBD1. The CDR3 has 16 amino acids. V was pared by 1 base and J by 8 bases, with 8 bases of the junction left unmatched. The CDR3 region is CASSLGQTGGSDIQYF. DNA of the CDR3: TGTGCCAGCAGTTTAGGTCAGACAGGGGGCTCGGACATTCAGTACTTC.

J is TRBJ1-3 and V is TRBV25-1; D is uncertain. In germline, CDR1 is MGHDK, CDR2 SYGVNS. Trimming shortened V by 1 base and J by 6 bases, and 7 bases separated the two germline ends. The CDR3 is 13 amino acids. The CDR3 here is CASSELSENTIYF. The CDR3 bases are TGTGCCAGCAGTGAATTGAGCGAAAACACCATATATTTT.

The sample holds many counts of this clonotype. The CDR3 reads CASSLQRAYEQYF. Here the CDR3 DNA reads TGTGCCAGCAGCTTACAGCGGGCCTACGAGCAGTACTTC. V is TRBV7-9 and J is TRBJ2-7; D may be TRBD2 (6 bases). The CDR3 is made up of 13 amino acids. V was trimmed by 2 bases and J by 2 bases, leaving 7 bases between them. The germline V gene has CDR1 SEHNR and CDR2 FQNEAQ (reference sequence).

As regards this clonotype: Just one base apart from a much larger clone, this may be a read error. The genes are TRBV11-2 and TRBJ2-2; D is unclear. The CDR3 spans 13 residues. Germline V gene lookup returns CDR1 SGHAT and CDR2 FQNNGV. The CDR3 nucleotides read TGTGTCAGCAGCCCCCTACCCACCGGGGAGCTGTTTTTT. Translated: CVSSPLPTGELFF.

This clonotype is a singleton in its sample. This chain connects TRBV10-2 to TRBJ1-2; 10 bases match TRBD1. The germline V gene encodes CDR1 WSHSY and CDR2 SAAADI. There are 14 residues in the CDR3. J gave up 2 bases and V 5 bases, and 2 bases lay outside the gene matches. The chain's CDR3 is CASSSGQGNYGYTF. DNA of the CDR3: TGCGCCAGCAGTTCGGGACAGGGGAACTATGGCTACACCTTC.

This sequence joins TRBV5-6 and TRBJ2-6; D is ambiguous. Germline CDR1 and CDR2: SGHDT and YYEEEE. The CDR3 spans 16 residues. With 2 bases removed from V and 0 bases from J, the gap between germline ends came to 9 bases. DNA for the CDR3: TGTGCCAGCAGCTTTATACGCCTCTCTGGGGCCAACGTCCTGACTTTC. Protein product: CASSFIRLSGANVLTF.

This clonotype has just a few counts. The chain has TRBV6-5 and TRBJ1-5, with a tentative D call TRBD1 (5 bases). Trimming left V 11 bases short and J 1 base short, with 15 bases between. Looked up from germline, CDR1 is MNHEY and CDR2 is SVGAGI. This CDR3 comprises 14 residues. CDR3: CAVGPGHSNQPQHF. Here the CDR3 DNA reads TGTGCCGTCGGACCTGGACACAGCAATCAGCCCCAGCATTTT.

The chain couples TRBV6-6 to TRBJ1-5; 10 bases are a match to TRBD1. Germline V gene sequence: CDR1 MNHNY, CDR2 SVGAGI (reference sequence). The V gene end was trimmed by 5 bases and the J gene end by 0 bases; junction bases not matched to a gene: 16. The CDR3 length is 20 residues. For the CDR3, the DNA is TGTGCCAGCAGTATCCCAACCGGGACAGGGGTAATATATAGCAATCAGCCCCAGCATTTT. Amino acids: CASSIPTGTGVIYSNQPQHF.

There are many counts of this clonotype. DNA for the CDR3: TGTGCCAGCAGAGATAACAGGGGGATGAACACTGAAGCTTTCTTT. Amino acid sequence: CASRDNRGMNTEAFF. V is TRBV7-9 and J is TRBJ1-1, with 8 bases lining up with TRBD1. The CDR3 consists of 15 residues. CDR1 SEHNR and CDR2 FQNEAQ come from the germline V gene (reference sequence). The V gene end was trimmed by 6 bases and the J gene end by 0 bases; junction bases not matched to a gene: 6. Supplemented by reference TRBV7-9 and TRBJ1-1, the full variable domain reads DTGVSQNPRHKITKRGQNVTFRCDPISEHNRLYWYRQTLGQGPEFLTYFQNEAQLEKSRLLSDRFSAERPKGSFSTLEIQRTEQGDSAMYLCASRDNRGMNTEAFFGQGTRLTVV.